The next 20 T cell receptor beta chains were all read from a single sample in a study of cytomegalovirus exposure and HLA in healthy donors. It was with 60 Vbeta and 13 Jbeta primers that the PCR ran. Here immunoSEQ multiplex PCR was the method, and the copy in TCRdb shows in-frame clones only, minus some. Among approximately 100,000 clones listed, roughly a tenth were seen once. Sequenced input: PBMCs. These receptors were taken from a man aged 35 to 55 in good health and CMV-seropositive.

This clone was seen a few times. The V call is TRBV12-2, the J call TRBJ2-7; the table gives TRBD2 as D, unverified against the DNA. TRBV12-2 is noted as a pseudogene. CDR3 size: 15 residues. The CDR3 reads CASRLGLAGDEEQYF. CDR3 nucleotides: TGTGCAAGTCGCTTGGGACTAGCGGGAGATGAAGAGCAGTACTTC.

This clone has only a few counts. V gene TRBV27 combines with J gene TRBJ2-2; D perhaps matches TRBD2 (10 bases). The CDR3 has 19 residues. The V end was cut by 5 bases, the J end by 5 bases, with 27 bases between. CDR1 is MNHEY, CDR2 SMNVEV, per germline (reference sequence). The CDR3 nucleotides are TGTGCCAGCAGTCTCCGGGACAGGGTTGCTAGCGGGGGAACCGGGGAGCTGTTTTTT. It yields the protein CASSLRDRVASGGTGELFF.

The chain is built from TRBV7-9 and TRBJ1-5; weak D call: TRBD1 (6 bases). This CDR3 comprises 13 residues. Trimming stripped 3 bases from V and 9 bases from J, with 12 bases between. Germline values: CDR1 SEHNR, CDR2 FQNEAQ (reference sequence). This chain's CDR3 is CASSFRTEGPQHF. CDR3 sequence (DNA): TGTGCCAGCAGCTTCCGGACAGAGGGGCCCCAGCATTTT.

The chain is built from TRBV28 and TRBJ2-7; 9 positions agree with TRBD1. Germline V CDR1 and CDR2: MDHEN, SYDVKM. J lost 5 bases, V lost 5 bases, and 10 bases had no gene match. CDR3 length equals 15 residues. CDR3 region: CASSVPGTGSDEQYF. The DNA for the CDR3 is TGTGCCAGCAGTGTCCCCGGGACAGGGTCGGACGAGCAGTACTTC.

The V call is TRBV4-3, the J call TRBJ1-4, with 8 bases matching TRBD1. This CDR3 has 16 amino acids. Germline values: CDR1 LGHNA, CDR2 YSLEER. The ends lost 0 bases at V and 6 bases at J; junction bases unmatched: 6. In DNA, the CDR3 is TGCGCCAGCAGCCAAGATGGACAGGGTAGGGATGAAAAACTGTTTTTT. Protein: CASSQDGQGRDEKLFF.

V is TRBV7-2 and J is TRBJ1-5; D is unclear. The CDR3 runs 13 residues. Germline V gene sequence: CDR1 SGHTA, CDR2 FQGNSA. Deletions cut 2 bases from V and 6 bases from J, with 8 bases between. The CDR3 bases are TGTGCCAGCAGCTTATTTTCGGGTCAGCCCCAGCATTTT. It specifies CASSLFSGQPQHF. The full variable domain, with the rest looked up from reference TRBV7-2 and TRBJ1-5, is GAGVSQSPSNKVTEKGKDVELRCDPISGHTALYWYRQSLGQGLEFLIYFQGNSAPDKSGLPSDRFSAERTGGSVSTLTIQRTQQEDSAVYLCASSLFSGQPQHFGDGTRLSIL.

J is TRBJ1-2 and V is TRBV19, with D unresolved. CDR1 is LNHDA, CDR2 SQIVND, per germline (reference sequence). Trimming shortened V by 1 base and J by 2 bases, and 8 bases separated the two germline ends. This CDR3 comprises 14 residues. The CDR3 DNA follows: TGTGCCAGTAGTATAGCCTCAGAAAACTATGGCTACACCTTC. This gives the protein CASSIASENYGYTF.

This sequence joins TRBV19 and TRBJ2-1, with TRBD2 identical over 9 bases. The CDR3 is 15 residues long. The germline gives CDR1 LNHDA, CDR2 SQIVND (reference sequence). V dropped 4 bases and J dropped 2; count of bases not matched to a gene: 3. The CDR3 reads CASSSLAGPYNEQFF. CDR3 sequence (DNA): TGTGCCAGTAGTAGCCTAGCGGGACCCTACAATGAGCAGTTCTTC.

V and J are TRBV7-9 and TRBJ2-5; TRBD2 is a possible D gene (5 bases). The DNA end is a closer match to TRBJ2-7, so the J assignment may be wrong. Germline lookup yields CDR1 SEHNR and CDR2 FQNEAQ (reference sequence). The CDR3 sequence is 15 residues long. The DNA for the CDR3 is TGTGCCAGCAGCCCTTGGAGCGGTTCCCACCACGAGCAGTACTTC. Translating it yields CASSPWSGSHHEQYF.

V usage is TRBV10-1 and J usage is TRBJ2-7; D is perhaps TRBD2 (5 bases). There are 14 residues in the CDR3. The germline V and J ends were trimmed by 0 bases and 1 base, with 7 bases remaining between them. CDR1 and CDR2 (germline): WNHNN, SYGVQD (reference sequence). This CDR3 reads CASSESTSSYEQYF. CDR3 sequence (DNA): TGCGCCAGCAGTGAGTCAACTAGTTCCTACGAGCAGTACTTC.

This clone was recorded at least ten times. The genes are TRBV2 and TRBJ2-4; D unresolved. Germline loops: CDR1 SNHLY, CDR2 FYNNEI. This CDR3 is built from 14 residues. V shed 2 bases and J shed 0 bases, with 5 bases lying between them. The CDR3 is CASSERVAKNIQYF. The CDR3 bases are TGTGCCAGCAGTGAACGGGTAGCCAAAAACATTCAGTACTTC.

This clone was detected a few times. This chain connects TRBV9 to TRBJ2-2; TRBD1 might be the D (6 bases). The CDR3 is 15 residues long. Trimming took off 0 bases at V and 1 base at J, with 7 bases between the two ends. CDR1 is SGDLS and CDR2 is YYNGEE in the germline V gene. DNA for the CDR3: TGTGCCAGCAGCGTAGCGGGACAGAACACCGGGGAGCTGTTTTTT. This encodes CASSVAGQNTGELFF.

This clone was seen a few times. At one end the junction does not follow the germline gene, possibly because of a read error. V and J are TRBV7-9 and TRBJ2-1; 9 bases are a match to TRBD2. Per germline, CDR1 SEHNR and CDR2 FQNEAQ (reference sequence). This CDR3 spans 15 amino acids. This chain's CDR3 is CASRLGREGGGEQFF. CDR3 in DNA: TGTGCCAGCAGATTAGGGCGGGAGGGCGGCGGTGAGCAGTTCTTC.

The chain recombines TRBV6-1 with TRBJ1-3, with TRBD1 as a possible D gene (5 bases). Trimming took 4 bases from V and 0 from J, leaving 13 bases between them. In germline, CDR1 is MNHNS, CDR2 SASEGT. CDR3 length equals 16 residues. The DNA of the CDR3 is TGTGCCAGCAGTGTCTCCGGGACTCTCTCTGGAAACACCATATATTTT. It yields the protein CASSVSGTLSGNTIYF.

This clone was observed a handful of times. A junction end diverges from the germline sequence, so it may reflect a read error. This chain connects TRBV2 to TRBJ2-1; D unclear. Germline-derived CDR1 and CDR2 are SNHLY and FYNNEI. CDR3 length: 11 amino acids. The chain's CDR3 is CASSMENLQLF. The DNA for the CDR3 is TGTGCCAGCAGTATGGAGAATCTTCAGCTCTTC.

This chain connects TRBV4-3 to TRBJ2-7, with D hard to call. The V gene lost 4 bases and the J gene lost 7 bases, with 20 bases spanning the gap. Germline CDR1 reads LGHNA; CDR2 reads YSLEER. The CDR3 consists of 15 residues. CDR3 DNA: TGCGCCAGCAGCCGGTATCAAGGCAGCCTCGGGGAGCAGTACTTC. Amino acid sequence: CASSRYQGSLGEQYF.

Worth noting for this clone: Compared with germline, one end of the junction differs, possibly owing to a read error. The genes are TRBV6-5 and TRBJ2-2; 10 nucleotides match TRBD1. CDR1 and CDR2 (germline): MNHEY, SVGAGI. This CDR3 comprises 16 residues. The CDR3 is CASSFGQGGNTGGLFF. CDR3 DNA: TGTGCCAGCAGTTTCGGACAGGGGGGGAACACCGGGGGGCTGTTTTTT.

V usage is TRBV27 and J usage is TRBJ1-4; 11 nucleotides line up with TRBD1. Germline CDR1 MNHEY, CDR2 SMNVEV (reference sequence). The CDR3 covers 15 residues. The J segment lost 4 bases and the V segment lost 5 bases, leaving 3 bases of the junction unmatched. The chain's CDR3 is CASSRGTGGNEKLFF. CDR3 sequence (DNA): TGTGCCAGCAGTAGAGGGACAGGGGGTAATGAAAAACTGTTTTTT.

This clone was recorded a few times. The V gene is TRBV9, the J gene TRBJ2-7, with D possibly TRBD2 on 6 matching bases. The CDR3 totals 15 residues. In germline, CDR1 is SGDLS, CDR2 YYNGEE. V was pared by 4 bases and J by 0 bases, with 14 bases between. DNA of the CDR3: TGTGCCAGCAGCTCCCGGGACTTACCCTCCTACGAGCAGTACTTC. Translating it yields CASSSRDLPSYEQYF.

There are a few counts of this clone. The chain couples TRBV28 to TRBJ2-1; D remains ambiguous. Trimming cost V 5 bases and J 3 bases, with 17 bases left between them. The germline CDR1 and CDR2 sequences are MDHEN and SYDVKM. The CDR3 spans 16 residues. The CDR3 loop is CASSLQMRSHYNEQFF. For the CDR3, the DNA is TGTGCCAGCAGTCTTCAAATGAGGTCCCACTACAATGAGCAGTTCTTC.